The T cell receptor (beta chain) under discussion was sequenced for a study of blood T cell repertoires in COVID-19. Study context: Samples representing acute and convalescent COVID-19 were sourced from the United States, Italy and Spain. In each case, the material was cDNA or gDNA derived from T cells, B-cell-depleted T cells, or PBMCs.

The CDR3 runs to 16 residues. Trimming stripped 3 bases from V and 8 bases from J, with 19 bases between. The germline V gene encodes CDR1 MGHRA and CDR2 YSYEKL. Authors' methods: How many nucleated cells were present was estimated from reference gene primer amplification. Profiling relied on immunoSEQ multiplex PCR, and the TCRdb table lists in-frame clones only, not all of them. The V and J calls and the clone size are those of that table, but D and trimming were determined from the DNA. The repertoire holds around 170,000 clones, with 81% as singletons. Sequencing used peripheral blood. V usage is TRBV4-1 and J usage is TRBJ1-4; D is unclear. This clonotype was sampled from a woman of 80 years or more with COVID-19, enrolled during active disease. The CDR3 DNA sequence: TGCGCCAGCAGCCAGGTAGCCGGCAGATCCCGAGAAAAACTGTTTTTT. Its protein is CASSQVAGRSREKLFF.